The 16 T cell receptor beta chains presented below share a single source sample, sequenced in a study of blood T cell repertoires in COVID-19. Repertoires were generated with immunoSEQ multiplex PCR, while TCRdb's copy carries only in-frame clones and drops some. The sample lists around 260,000 clones, 86% occurring once. The sample taken for sequencing was peripheral blood. These receptors came from a man in his thirties or forties with active or convalescent COVID-19.

This rearrangement joins TRBV5-1 to TRBJ1-2, with 9 bases lining up with TRBD1. The CDR3 spans 13 residues. Germline V gives CDR1 SGHRS, CDR2 YFSETQ. V lost 4 bases and J lost 8; bases outside the gene matches: 6. CDR3 residues: CASSLGDREGYTF. The CDR3 DNA sequence: TGCGCCAGCAGCCTTGGGGACAGGGAAGGCTACACCTTC.

The gene calls are TRBV12-3 or TRBV12-4 and TRBJ1-2, with TRBD1 identical over 7 bases. The CDR3 spans 12 residues. Unmatched junction bases numbered 5, after V lost 7 bases and J lost 6 bases. The CDR3 reads CASNRDRNGYTF. CDR3 DNA: TGTGCCAGCAACCGGGACAGAAATGGCTACACCTTC.

This clone was picked up one time. V is TRBV10-1 and J is TRBJ1-1; D gene ambiguous. The germline CDR1 and CDR2 sequences are WNHNN and SYGVQD (reference sequence). V lost 4 bases, J lost 10 bases, and 13 bases lay in between. This CDR3 spans 12 amino acids. CDR3 region: CASSGQARPAFF. In nucleotides, the CDR3 is TGCGCCAGCAGTGGGCAAGCGAGGCCAGCTTTCTTT.

V and J are TRBV6-5 and TRBJ2-7, with TRBD2 identical over 8 bases. The V and J ends lost 8 bases and 5 bases, in that order; junction bases with no gene match: 8. Germline CDR1 is MNHEY and CDR2 is SVGAGI. The CDR3 consists of 13 residues. CDR3 sequence: CASAQTSDNEQYF. The DNA of the CDR3 is TGTGCCAGCGCACAGACTAGCGATAACGAGCAGTACTTC.

The chain links TRBV10-2 to TRBJ1-2; D is unresolved. V lost 2 bases, J lost 3 bases, and 10 bases lay in between. Germline assignment: CDR1 WSHSY and CDR2 SAAADI. The CDR3 runs to 14 residues. The CDR3 spells CASSEAAVDYGYTF. Written as DNA, the CDR3 is TGCGCCAGCAGTGAGGCGGCAGTCGACTATGGCTACACCTTC.

The count of this clone is one. The chain employs TRBV15 and TRBJ2-7; D perhaps matches TRBD2 (7 bases). The V gene lost 0 bases and the J gene lost 2 bases, with 23 bases spanning the gap. This CDR3 has 19 amino acids. The germline gives CDR1 LNHNV, CDR2 YYDKDF (reference sequence). CDR3 sequence: CATSRDRRGALKNPYEQYF. The CDR3 DNA reads as TGTGCCACCAGCAGAGATCGCCGGGGGGCTTTAAAAAACCCCTACGAGCAGTACTTC.

The V gene is TRBV4-1, the J gene TRBJ2-7; possibly TRBD1 for D (6 bases). Germline loops: CDR1 MGHRA, CDR2 YSYEKL. This CDR3 has 17 residues. Trimming took off 4 bases at V and 5 bases at J, with 24 bases between the two ends. The CDR3 region is CASSRTSGAGVSHEQYF. CDR3 nucleotide sequence: TGCGCCAGCAGCCGAACATCCGGGGCAGGGGTTTCCCACGAGCAGTACTTC.

This clone has a single count. The rearrangement uses TRBV3-1 (or the pseudogene TRBV3-2) and TRBJ1-2, with a weak D call TRBD1 (6 bases). V shed 3 bases and J shed 4 bases, with 15 bases lying between them. Germline values: CDR1 LGHDT, CDR2 YNNKEL (reference sequence). The CDR3 length is 15 residues. CDR3 DNA: TGTGCCAGCAGCCAGGTAGCAGGGGCTGGCTATGGCTACACCTTC. Translation gives CASSQVAGAGYGYTF.

The gene calls are TRBV7-2 and TRBJ2-3; D uncertain. Germline assignment: CDR1 SGHTA and CDR2 FQGNSA. This CDR3 is built from 12 residues. Trimming removed 7 bases at V and 6 bases at J, with 11 bases between. DNA of the CDR3: TGTGCCAGCAACCCCGCTACGGATACGCAGTATTTT. Its translation: CASNPATDTQYF.

This chain links TRBV9 with TRBJ1-2, with D possibly TRBD1 on 6 matching bases. Trimming took off 3 bases at V and 0 bases at J, with 9 bases between the two ends. Per germline, CDR1 SGDLS and CDR2 YYNGEE. The CDR3 length is 14 residues. The CDR3 reads CASSADSANYGYTF. CDR3 nucleotides: TGTGCCAGCAGCGCGGACAGCGCTAACTATGGCTACACCTTC. Full variable domain (remainder filled in from reference TRBV9 and TRBJ1-2): DSGVTQTPKHLITATGQRVTLRCSPRSGDLSVYWYQQSLDQGLQFLIQYYNGEERAKGNILERFSAQQFPDLHSELNLSSLELGDSALYFCASSADSANYGYTFGSGTRLTVV.

The chain couples TRBV27 to TRBJ1-2; 8 bases align to TRBD1. The trim removed 2 bases at V and 4 bases at J, leaving 6 bases unmatched. The CDR3 is made up of 15 amino acids. The germline gives CDR1 MNHEY, CDR2 SMNVEV (reference sequence). CDR3: CASSLGAGGGYGYTF. DNA of the CDR3: TGTGCCAGCAGTTTAGGGGCAGGGGGCGGCTATGGCTACACCTTC.

V gene TRBV7-9 combines with J gene TRBJ2-3; D remains unclear. Germline CDR1 SEHNR, CDR2 FQNEAQ (reference sequence). CDR3 length: 15 residues. Trimming removed 1 base at V and 0 bases at J, with 8 bases between. The CDR3 sequence: CASSLGRFSTDTQYF. CDR3 bases: TGTGCCAGCAGCTTAGGCAGGTTTAGCACAGATACGCAGTATTTT.

This sequence joins TRBV6-5 and TRBJ2-2; 8 bases are shared with TRBD1. The CDR3 covers 14 residues. Trimming at V came to 10 bases and at J to 8 bases, leaving 12 bases not matched to a gene. Looked up from germline, CDR1 is MNHEY and CDR2 is SVGAGI. This chain's CDR3 is CANFKQGVVGELFF. CDR3 DNA: TGTGCCAACTTTAAACAGGGGGTGGTAGGGGAGCTGTTTTTT.

The rearrangement links TRBV12-3 or TRBV12-4 to TRBJ1-5; no clear D gene. V lost 2 bases, J lost 6 bases, and 8 bases lay in between. The CDR3 is 13 amino acids. The CDR3 DNA follows: TGTGCCAGCAGTTTATCCTCGGGTCAGCCCCAGCATTTT. It translates to CASSLSSGQPQHF.

This chain uses TRBV12-3 or TRBV12-4 with TRBJ2-5; D might be TRBD1 (6 bases). This CDR3 has 13 residues. Trimming removed 6 bases from V and 4 bases from J, with 12 bases in between. The DNA for the CDR3 is TGTGCCAGCAGACAGGGTAGTCTAGAGACCCAGTACTTC. Protein product: CASRQGSLETQYF.

There are a few counts of this clone. The CDR3 DNA sequence: TGTGCCAGCAGCCCCTTAACCTCAGGACTAGGAGGGGGCAAAAACATTCAGTACTTC. Its protein product is CASSPLTSGLGGGKNIQYF. The chain recombines TRBV7-2 with TRBJ2-4; D is perhaps TRBD2 (7 bases). CDR3 length: 19 residues. V was cut by 5 bases and J by 3 bases, with 26 bases left in between. Per germline, CDR1 SGHTA and CDR2 FQGNSA.